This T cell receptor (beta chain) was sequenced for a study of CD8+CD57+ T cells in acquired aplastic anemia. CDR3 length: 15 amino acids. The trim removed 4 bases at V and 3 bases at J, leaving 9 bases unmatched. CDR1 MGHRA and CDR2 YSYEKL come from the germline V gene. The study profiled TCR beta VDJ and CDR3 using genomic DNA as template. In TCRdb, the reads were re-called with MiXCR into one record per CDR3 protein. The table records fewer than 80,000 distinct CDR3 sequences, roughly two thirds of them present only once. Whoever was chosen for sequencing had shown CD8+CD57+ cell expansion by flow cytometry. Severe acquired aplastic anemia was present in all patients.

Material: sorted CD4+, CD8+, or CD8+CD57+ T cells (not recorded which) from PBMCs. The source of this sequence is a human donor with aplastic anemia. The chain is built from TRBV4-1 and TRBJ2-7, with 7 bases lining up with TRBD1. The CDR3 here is CASSPFQGVDYEQYF. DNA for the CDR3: TGCGCCAGCAGCCCGTTCCAGGGGGTTGACTACGAGCAGTACTTC.